This T cell receptor beta chain was observed in a study of CXCR3-negative and CXCR3-positive naive CD8 T cells (dated by TCRdb to between 2017 and 2020). Some background on the complete study: In total, approximately 130 million TRB reads were obtained, corresponding to roughly 1.5 +/- 0.3 million reads per library. The TRBV-TRBJ cluster analysis covered naive subsets from 5 donors and memory cells from 3 donors. Diversity and physicochemical repertoire analyses covered 11 donors pooled from two independent experiments.

A remark on this clonotype: Its antigen is unknown.

The cysteine opens and the phenylalanine closes a CDR3 of 15 amino acids. The DNA is not on file. The CDR1 and CDR2 encoded by the germline V gene are SQVTM and ANQGSEA. Broad study findings and their caveats: Freshly isolated PBMCs were used for most assays because CXCR3 expression went down partially after cryopreservation. Because surface CD5, which has been linked to self-reactivity in mice, was comparable between naive subsets, TCR interaction strength was also inferred from TRB CDR3 physicochemical properties. Repertoire diversity was comparably high in both naive subsets but much lower in memory CD8+ T cells. Similar TRBV-TRBJ usage was shown by naive CXCR3-negative and CXCR3-positive cells from the same donor, whereas distinct patterns were shown by memory cells.

For each CD8+ T cell subset, flow sorting was done in triplicate, and some 300,000 cells per subset went directly into RLT lysis buffer. Using standard density gradient centrifugation, peripheral blood mononuclear cells were isolated from buffy coats. An RNeasy Mini Kit was used to extract total RNA from the sorted cells. The run used a NextSeq 550. The Human TCR Profiling Kit (MiLaboratory) was used to prepare UMI-labeled 5' RACE TRB cDNA libraries. The full amount of extracted RNA was used for cDNA synthesis, and the full amount of resulting cDNA was used for PCR amplification. The libraries were made side by side, with each library going through the same number of PCR cycles. As for the original processing: With a requirement of at least two reads per UMI, MIGEC and MiXCR extracted about 50,000 +/- 10,000 unique UMI-labeled TRB cDNA molecules per library. On average, each library contained roughly 40,000 +/- 10,000 functional in-frame TRB CDR3 nucleotide clonotypes without stop codons. After downsampling to 5000 UMI-labeled TRB molecules per sample, diversity metrics, including normalized Shannon-Wiener and Chao1, were computed in VDJtools. VDJtools computed clonotype-size-weighted physicochemical properties of the central five CDR3 residues: interaction energy, strength, volume and Kidera factor 4. The reads underwent TCRdb reprocessing, giving one record for each CDR3 protein sequence and no DNA. The V and J calls and clone size come from TCRdb's table, not from the authors' own analysis. This sample's table has entries for 30,000 to 40,000 distinct CDR3 sequences. The ten largest clones take up around 15% of the sample.

This receptor was obtained from a human donor in good health. Some clones in this sample may be carry-over from other donors' samples. The rearrangement combines TRBV29-1 with TRBJ1-2. Sequencing was done on a sample of memory CD8+ T cells from blood. Per the publication, the cell subset or site label means: conventional CD8+ memory T cells (TMEM), sorted as controls. The CDR3 in this case is CSVETAAGPNYGYTF.